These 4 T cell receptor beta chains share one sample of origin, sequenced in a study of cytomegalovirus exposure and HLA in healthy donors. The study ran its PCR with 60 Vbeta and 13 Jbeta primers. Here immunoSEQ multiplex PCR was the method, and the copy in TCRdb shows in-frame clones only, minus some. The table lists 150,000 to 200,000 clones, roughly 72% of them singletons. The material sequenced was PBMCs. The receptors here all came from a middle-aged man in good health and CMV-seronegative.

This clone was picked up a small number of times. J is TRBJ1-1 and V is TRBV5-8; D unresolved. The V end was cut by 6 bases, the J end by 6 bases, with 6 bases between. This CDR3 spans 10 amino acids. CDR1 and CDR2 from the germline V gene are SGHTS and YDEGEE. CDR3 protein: CASTESEAFF. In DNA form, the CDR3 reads TGTGCCAGCACCGAGTCTGAAGCTTTCTTT.

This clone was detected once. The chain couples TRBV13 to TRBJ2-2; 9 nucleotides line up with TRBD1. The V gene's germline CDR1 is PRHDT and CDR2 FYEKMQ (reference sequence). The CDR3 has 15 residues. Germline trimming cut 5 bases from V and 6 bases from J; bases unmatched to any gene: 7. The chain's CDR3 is CASSQGQGWSGELFF. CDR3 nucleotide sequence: TGTGCCAGCAGCCAGGGACAGGGATGGTCCGGGGAGCTGTTTTTT.

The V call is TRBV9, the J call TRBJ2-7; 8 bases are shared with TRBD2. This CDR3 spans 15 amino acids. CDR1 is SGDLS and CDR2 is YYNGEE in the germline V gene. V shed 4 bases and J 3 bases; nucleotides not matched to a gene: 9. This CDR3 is CASSPVSGGGYEQYF. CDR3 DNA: TGTGCCAGCAGCCCCGTATCGGGAGGGGGCTACGAGCAGTACTTC.

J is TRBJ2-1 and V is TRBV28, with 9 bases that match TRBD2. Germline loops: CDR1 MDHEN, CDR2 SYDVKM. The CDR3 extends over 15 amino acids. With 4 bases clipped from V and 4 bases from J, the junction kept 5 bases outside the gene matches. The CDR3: CASSSRLAVYNEQFF. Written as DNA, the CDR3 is TGTGCCAGCAGTTCCCGACTAGCGGTATACAATGAGCAGTTCTTC.